This record looks at one TCR beta chain sequence and its context. Its matching antigen is unknown. Generated by immunoSEQ multiplex PCR, the TCRdb table keeps only in-frame clones and is missing some. The sample includes 85,000 to 130,000 clones, roughly 93% seen only once; the top ten take less than 6.5%. The CDR3 extends over 14 amino acids. V lost 8 bases and J lost 5; bases outside the gene matches: 4. Germline CDR1 SNHLY, CDR2 FYNNEI. The data derive from a study of T cell responses to AZD1222 COVID-19 vaccine. The study, taken as a whole, reports: Vaccine-associated CD4 TCRs ranged over spike, dominating at 160-218 and 743-854.

This receptor was obtained from an adult in good health. The source was peripheral blood, collected on day 0 of AZD1222 vaccination. The V call is TRBV2, the J call TRBJ2-3, with 13 bases fitting TRBD2. The CDR3 bases are TGTGCCAGCCGACTAGCGGGAGGTTTAGATACGCAGTATTTT. It translates to CASRLAGGLDTQYF.